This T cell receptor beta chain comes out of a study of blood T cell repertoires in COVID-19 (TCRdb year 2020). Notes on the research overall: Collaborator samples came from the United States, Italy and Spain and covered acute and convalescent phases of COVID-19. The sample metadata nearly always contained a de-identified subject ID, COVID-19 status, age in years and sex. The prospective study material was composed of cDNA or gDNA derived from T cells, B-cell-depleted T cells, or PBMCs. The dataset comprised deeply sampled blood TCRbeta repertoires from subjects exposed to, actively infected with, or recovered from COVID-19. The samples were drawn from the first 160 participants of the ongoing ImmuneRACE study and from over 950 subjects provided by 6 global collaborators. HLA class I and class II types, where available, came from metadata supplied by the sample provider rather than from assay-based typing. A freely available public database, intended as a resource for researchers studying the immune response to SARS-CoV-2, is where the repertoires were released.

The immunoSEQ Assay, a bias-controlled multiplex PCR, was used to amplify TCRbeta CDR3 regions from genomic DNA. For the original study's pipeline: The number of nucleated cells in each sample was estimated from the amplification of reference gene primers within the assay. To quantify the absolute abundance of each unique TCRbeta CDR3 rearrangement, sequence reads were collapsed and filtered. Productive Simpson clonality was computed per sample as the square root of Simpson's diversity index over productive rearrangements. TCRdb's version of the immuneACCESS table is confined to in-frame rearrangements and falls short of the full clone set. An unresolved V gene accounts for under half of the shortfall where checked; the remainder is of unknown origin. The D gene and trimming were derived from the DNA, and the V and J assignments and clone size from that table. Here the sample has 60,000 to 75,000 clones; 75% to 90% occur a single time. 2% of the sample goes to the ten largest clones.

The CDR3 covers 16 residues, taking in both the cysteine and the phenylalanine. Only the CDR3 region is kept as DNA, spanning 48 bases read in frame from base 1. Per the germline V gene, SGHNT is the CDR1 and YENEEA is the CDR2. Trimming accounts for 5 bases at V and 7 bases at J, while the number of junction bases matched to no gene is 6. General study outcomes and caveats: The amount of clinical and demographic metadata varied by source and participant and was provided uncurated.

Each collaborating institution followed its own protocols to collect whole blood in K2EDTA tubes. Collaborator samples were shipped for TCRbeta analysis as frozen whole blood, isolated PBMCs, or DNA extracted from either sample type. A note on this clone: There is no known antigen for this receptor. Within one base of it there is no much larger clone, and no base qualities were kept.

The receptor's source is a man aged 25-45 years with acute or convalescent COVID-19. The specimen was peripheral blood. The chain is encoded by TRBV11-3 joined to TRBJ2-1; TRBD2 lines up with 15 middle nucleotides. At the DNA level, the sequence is TGTGCCAGCAGCCCCGGACTAGCGGGGGGGGGAAATGAGCAGTTCTTC. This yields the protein CASSPGLAGGGNEQFF. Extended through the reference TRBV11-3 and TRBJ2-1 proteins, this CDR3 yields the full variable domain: EAGVVQSPRYKIIEKKQPVAFWCNPISGHNTLYWYLQNLGQGPELLIRYENEEAVDDSQLPKDRFSAERLKGVDSTLKIQPAELGDSAVYLCASSPGLAGGGNEQFFGPGTRLTVL.